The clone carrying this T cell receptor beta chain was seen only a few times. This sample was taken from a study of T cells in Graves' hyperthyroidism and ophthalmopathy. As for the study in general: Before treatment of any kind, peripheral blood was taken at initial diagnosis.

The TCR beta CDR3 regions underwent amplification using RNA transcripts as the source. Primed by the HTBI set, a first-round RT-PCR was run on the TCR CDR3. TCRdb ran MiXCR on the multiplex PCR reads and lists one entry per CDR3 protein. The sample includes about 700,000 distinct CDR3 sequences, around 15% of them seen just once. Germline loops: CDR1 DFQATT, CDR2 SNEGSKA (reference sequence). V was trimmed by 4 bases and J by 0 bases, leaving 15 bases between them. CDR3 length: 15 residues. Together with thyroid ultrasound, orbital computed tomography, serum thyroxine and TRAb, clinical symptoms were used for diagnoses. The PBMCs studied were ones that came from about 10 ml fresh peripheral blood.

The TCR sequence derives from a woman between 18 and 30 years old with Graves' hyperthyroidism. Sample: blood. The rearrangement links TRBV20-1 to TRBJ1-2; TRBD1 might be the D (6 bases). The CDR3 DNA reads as TGCAGTGCTATGGTGGGGGCGTCCTCTAACTATGGCTACACCTTC. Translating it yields CSAMVGASSNYGYTF.